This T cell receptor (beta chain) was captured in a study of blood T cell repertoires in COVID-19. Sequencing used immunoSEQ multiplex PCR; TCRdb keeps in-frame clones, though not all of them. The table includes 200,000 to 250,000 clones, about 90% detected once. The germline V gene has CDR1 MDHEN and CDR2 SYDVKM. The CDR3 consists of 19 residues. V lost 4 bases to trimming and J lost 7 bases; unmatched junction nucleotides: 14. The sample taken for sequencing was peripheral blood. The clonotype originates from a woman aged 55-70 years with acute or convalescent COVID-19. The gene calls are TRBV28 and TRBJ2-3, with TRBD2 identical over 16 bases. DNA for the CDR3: TGTGCCAGCAGTTCCCCTGCCCCTGGGACTAGCGGGAGGGCAAATACGCAGTATTTT. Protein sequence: CASSSPAPGTSGRANTQYF.